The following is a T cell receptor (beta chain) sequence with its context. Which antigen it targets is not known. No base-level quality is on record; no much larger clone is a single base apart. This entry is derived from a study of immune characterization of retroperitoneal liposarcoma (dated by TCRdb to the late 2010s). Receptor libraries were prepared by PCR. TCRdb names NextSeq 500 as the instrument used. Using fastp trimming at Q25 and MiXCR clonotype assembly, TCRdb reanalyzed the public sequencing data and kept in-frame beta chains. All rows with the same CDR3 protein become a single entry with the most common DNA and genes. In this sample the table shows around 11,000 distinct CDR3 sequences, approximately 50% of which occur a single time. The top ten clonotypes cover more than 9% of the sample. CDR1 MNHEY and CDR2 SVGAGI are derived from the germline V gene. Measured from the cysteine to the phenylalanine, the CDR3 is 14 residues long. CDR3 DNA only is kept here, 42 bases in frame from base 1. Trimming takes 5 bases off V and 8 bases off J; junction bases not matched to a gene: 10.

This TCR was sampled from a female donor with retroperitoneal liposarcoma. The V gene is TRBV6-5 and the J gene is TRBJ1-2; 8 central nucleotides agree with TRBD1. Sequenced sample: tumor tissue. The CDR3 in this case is CASSDGQGGEGYTF. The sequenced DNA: TGTGCCAGCAGTGACGGACAGGGCGGGGAAGGCTACACCTTC.